Following are 5 T cell receptor beta chains from one sample sequenced in a study of T cell clonotyping in hematopoietic cell transplantation. Time point: recipient sample about 28 days before transplant, after cytoreduction. Profiling relied on immunoSEQ multiplex PCR, and the TCRdb table lists in-frame clones only, not all of them. The sample carries 26,000 or so clones, approximately 86% recorded once. This material consisted of peripheral blood mononuclear cells, taken before stem cell transplant. The receptors here all came from a middle-aged man with acute myeloid leukemia. Some clones in this sample may be carry-over from other donors' samples.

As for this clone: An end of the junction differs from the germline gene, which may be a read error. The CDR3 DNA follows: TGTGCCAGCAGTTCTCCGGGACTATCCTGCGAGCAGTACTTC. Its protein is CASSSPGLSCEQYF. The J gene is TRBJ2-7, the V gene TRBV6-5, with 7 bases aligning to TRBD2. Per germline, CDR1 MNHEY and CDR2 SVGAGI. The CDR3 is 14 amino acids.

Written as DNA, the CDR3 is TGTGCCAGCAGCTTGGCCCGGGGCTTTGATAACTATGGCTACACCTTC. This encodes CASSLARGFDNYGYTF. The genes are TRBV5-4 and TRBJ1-2, with D possibly TRBD1 on 5 matching bases. CDR3 length equals 16 residues. Germline CDR1 SGHNT, CDR2 YYREEE (reference sequence). Trimming removed 0 bases from V and 1 base from J, with 13 bases in between.

This rearrangement joins TRBV27 to TRBJ1-1, with D possibly matching TRBD1 (6 bases). Deletions cut 4 bases from V and 5 bases from J, with 14 bases between. In germline, CDR1 is MNHEY, CDR2 SMNVEV (reference sequence). The length of the CDR3 is 14 residues. CDR3 nucleotide sequence: TGTGCCAGCAGTTCCCACAGGGCATTGACTGAAGCTTTCTTT. Protein product: CASSSHRALTEAFF.

The genes are TRBV2 and TRBJ1-5; D remains ambiguous. Germline lookup yields CDR1 SNHLY and CDR2 FYNNEI. With 0 bases removed from V and 4 bases from J, the gap between germline ends came to 7 bases. The CDR3 covers 14 residues. In nucleotides, the CDR3 is TGTGCCAGCAGTGAAGCGATGAAGAATCAGCCCCAGCATTTT. Protein: CASSEAMKNQPQHF.

The V and J genes are TRBV11-1 and TRBJ2-1; TRBD2 agrees at 14 bases. There are 16 residues in the CDR3. The V gene's germline CDR1 is SGHAT and CDR2 FQDESV (reference sequence). Losses at the gene ends were 7 bases for V and 9 bases for J; bases not matched to a gene: 11. The CDR3 sequence is CASTFQGLAGGSEQFF. The CDR3 region has the DNA TGTGCCAGCACCTTCCAAGGACTAGCGGGAGGAAGTGAGCAGTTCTTC.